Shown below are 11 T cell receptor beta chains from a single sample sequenced in a study of blood T cells in healthy people across ages. Sample-barcoded 5' priming and a J-beta primer mix drove a second PCR of about 7 to 12 cycles. Using its own MiXCR run on the 5' RACE reads, TCRdb lists one record per CDR3 protein. The sample yields 800,000 or so distinct CDR3 sequences, around 62% seen once. Sequencing was done on a sample of blood. These receptors all stem from a man aged 25-45 years in good health.

Points on this clonotype: A read error may be the cause here, since a much bigger clone is one base away. The V gene is TRBV4-2, the J gene TRBJ2-1, with 8 bases that match TRBD2. The DNA end favors TRBJ2-7, so the J call may be wrong. The CDR3 length is 15 residues. Germline values: CDR1 LGHNA, CDR2 YNFKEQ. The CDR3 is CASSPPGGGSNEQYF. DNA for the CDR3: TGTGCCAGCAGCCCCCCCGGCGGGGGGAGCAATGAGCAGTACTTC.

This clonotype was picked up many times. The rearrangement links TRBV6-2 or TRBV6-3 to TRBJ1-2; D possibly corresponds to TRBD1 (5 bases). CDR1 and CDR2 from the germline V gene are MNHEY and SVGEGT. CDR3 length equals 15 residues. V shed 5 bases and J shed 8 bases, with 21 bases lying between them. This CDR3 is CASSIPGLDLRGYTF. DNA for the CDR3: TGTGCCAGCAGTATACCGGGACTGGACTTACGAGGCTACACCTTC.

This clonotype was counted only a few times. This sequence joins TRBV7-9 and TRBJ2-3, with TRBD1 matching 8 bases. Per germline, CDR1 SEHNR and CDR2 FQNEAQ (reference sequence). Germline trimming cut 5 bases from V and 2 bases from J; bases unmatched to any gene: 6. The CDR3 has 15 amino acids. CDR3 region: CASSLQGGNTDTQYF. CDR3 coding DNA: TGTGCCAGCAGCCTACAGGGGGGAAACACAGATACGCAGTATTTT.

This clonotype was seen a single time. The chain employs TRBV20-1 and TRBJ2-3; no reliable D call. The CDR3 covers 13 residues. Trimming removed 3 bases from V and 3 bases from J, with 10 bases in between. Germline CDR1 and CDR2: DFQATT and SNEGSKA (reference sequence). For the CDR3, the DNA is TGCAGTGCTAGGGGGTATAGTACAGATACGCAGTATTTT. This sequence encodes CSARGYSTDTQYF.

The CDR3 nucleotides are TGTGCCAGCAGCCAAGATCACCGGACAGGCATTTCCTACGAGCAGTACTTC. This gives the protein CASSQDHRTGISYEQYF. This rearrangement joins TRBV14 to TRBJ2-7; 7 bases map to TRBD1. Germline CDR1 reads SGHDN; CDR2 reads FVKESK. J was trimmed by 1 base and V by 0 bases; bases with no gene match: 9. The CDR3 is made up of 17 amino acids. Variable domain in full (rest from reference TRBV14 and TRBJ2-7): EAGVTQFPSHSVIEKGQTVTLRCDPISGHDNLYWYRRVMGKEIKFLLHFVKESKQDESGMPNNRFLAERTGGTYSTLKVQPAELEDSGVYFCASSQDHRTGISYEQYFGPGTRLTVT.

V is TRBV12-3 or TRBV12-4 and J is TRBJ2-5; D not resolved. V lost 5 bases and J lost 1, with 11 bases in between. The CDR3 length is 14 residues. This CDR3 is CASSAPRSQETQYF. Written as DNA, the CDR3 is TGTGCCAGCAGTGCCCCTCGGTCCCAAGAGACCCAGTACTTC.

This chain links TRBV12-3 or TRBV12-4 with TRBJ2-5; TRBD1 might be the D (7 bases). The length of the CDR3 is 17 residues. The V end lost 3 bases, the J end lost 3 bases, and 20 bases lay between the germline ends. CDR3 loop: CASSLNWRGRWEETQYF. CDR3 DNA sequence: TGTGCCAGCAGTTTGAATTGGAGGGGGCGTTGGGAAGAGACCCAGTACTTC.

The V call is TRBV29-1, the J call TRBJ2-7, with 7 bases that match TRBD1. V lost 3 bases and J lost 7; bases outside the gene matches: 12. The germline CDR1 and CDR2 sequences are SQVTM and ANQGSEA. The CDR3 loop spans 14 amino acids. The CDR3 loop is CSVEKTGTLGEQYF. The CDR3 DNA is TGCAGCGTTGAGAAGACAGGGACCCTCGGGGAGCAGTACTTC.

The chain links TRBV7-9 to TRBJ1-5; no clear D. Germline V gene data show CDR1 as SEHNR and CDR2 as FQNEAQ (reference sequence). Trimming stripped 4 bases from V and 0 bases from J, with 10 bases between. The CDR3 extends over 15 amino acids. This CDR3 reads CASSSQSGSNQPQHF. CDR3 DNA: TGTGCCAGCAGCTCCCAGTCCGGTAGCAATCAGCCCCAGCATTTT.

The chain couples TRBV6-2 or TRBV6-3 to TRBJ1-4; the match to TRBD1 covers 7 bases. The J segment lost 4 bases and the V segment lost 5 bases, leaving 7 bases of the junction unmatched. CDR1 and CDR2 from the germline V gene are MNHEY and SVGEGT. The CDR3 length is 15 residues. The CDR3 sequence: CASSLEQGINEKLFF. Written as DNA, the CDR3 is TGTGCCAGCAGTCTCGAACAGGGGATTAATGAAAAACTGTTTTTT.

V is TRBV6-5 and J is TRBJ2-1; TRBD2 matches 12 bases. CDR3 length: 15 amino acids. Per germline, CDR1 MNHEY and CDR2 SVGAGI. The CDR3 spells CDTHTGLAGSNEQFF. CDR3 coding DNA: TGTGACACCCACACAGGACTAGCGGGGTCCAATGAGCAGTTCTTC.